These 2 T cell receptor beta chains were all obtained from the same sample, sequenced in a study of cytomegalovirus exposure and HLA in healthy donors. The primer mix had 60 Vbeta and 13 Jbeta primers. The data were produced by immunoSEQ multiplex PCR, yet TCRdb's version contains in-frame clones alone and is incomplete. The sample totals 150,000 or so clones. Sample: PBMCs. These receptors were obtained from a woman aged 45 to 65 in good health and CMV-seronegative.

The J gene is TRBJ1-6, the V gene TRBV6-1, with D possibly matching TRBD1 (6 bases). V was shortened by 7 bases and J by 8 bases, with 15 bases between the two germline ends. CDR3 length: 14 residues. CDR1 is MNHNS, CDR2 SASEGT, per germline. The CDR3 region has the DNA TGTGCCAGCACACAGGGTAGTATTGATTCACCCCTCCACTTT. It yields the protein CASTQGSIDSPLHF.

Of note for this clone: At one end the junction does not follow the germline gene, possibly because of a read error. V usage is TRBV7-3 and J usage is TRBJ1-1; maybe TRBD1 (5 bases). CDR1 and CDR2 (germline): SGHTA, FQGTGA. The CDR3 runs to 13 residues. For the CDR3, the DNA is TGTGCCAGCAGCTTAAATCGAGGGACTGGAGCTTTCTTT. Encoded protein: CASSLNRGTGAFF.